This record covers a single T cell receptor beta chain. Its antigen is unidentified. The sample originates from a study of cytomegalovirus exposure and HLA in healthy donors. Notes on the study in general: Serostatus for CMV was the only available immune exposure information.

The CDR3 totals 15 residues. The V segment lost 7 bases and the J segment 6 bases; nucleotides outside the gene matches: 9. Germline assignment: CDR1 SGHTA and CDR2 FQGNSA. PCR primers comprised 60 Vbeta and 13 Jbeta primers. The data were produced by immunoSEQ multiplex PCR, yet TCRdb's version contains in-frame clones alone and is incomplete. The data show approximately 190,000 clones, approximately 80% seen once. This receptor was taken from a woman between 45 and 60 years old in good health and CMV-seropositive. V gene TRBV7-2 combines with J gene TRBJ1-2, with TRBD1 identical over 12 bases. Sequenced sample: PBMCs. CDR3 nucleotide sequence: TGTGCCAGCACCCCCGGGACAGGGGGCAATCATGGCTACACCTTC. Translated, it gives CASTPGTGGNHGYTF.